The sequence of this TCR beta chain was determined in a study of T cell responses to AZD1222 COVID-19 vaccine. Study-wide findings and caveats: No repertoire was sampled before or during the peak T cell response, only after it. Donors in the cohort were predominantly white British and more often female, and clonal diversity was possibly underestimated. Among spike-specific TCRs, nearly half reportedly target unmutated variant regions. Two AZD1222 doses significantly raised spike-specific TCR breadth and depth over controls.

Assay used: immunoSEQ multiplex PCR; TCRdb lists only in-frame clones, some missing. Of 150,000 or so clones listed, around 83% were seen once; the top ten hold about 3.8%. Worth noting for this clone: Its cognate antigen is unknown.

CDR1 MGHRA and CDR2 YSYEKL come from the germline V gene. There are 15 residues in the CDR3. Trimming took 3 bases from V and 3 from J; bases not matched to a gene: 7. The J gene is TRBJ2-7, the V gene TRBV4-1; 8 bases agree with TRBD1. Material: peripheral blood, obtained on day 0 of MenACWY control vaccination. The clonotype originates from an adult in good health. The CDR3 nucleotides read TGCGCCAGCAGCCATAGGCAGGGGGCTCTCTACGAGCAGTACTTC. Protein sequence: CASSHRQGALYEQYF.